These T cell receptor beta chains were read from a single sample in a study of early T cells in non-severe SARS-CoV-2 infection. TCRdb redid the calling of the 5' RACE reads with MiXCR, one entry per CDR3 protein. Of some 87,000 distinct CDR3 sequences in the sample, 12% are singletons; the top ten hold approximately 2.6%. Input material: whole blood. These receptors came from an adult who was a healthcare worker with PCR-confirmed SARS-CoV-2 infection or an uninfected control (not recorded which). Both conserved end residues are part of each CDR3.

v_call: TRBV2
j_call: TRBJ1-4
cdr3_aa: CASGRRGEKLFF

v_call: TRBV12-3/TRBV12-4
j_call: TRBJ1-6
cdr3_aa: CASRGTGGNSSPLHF

v_call: TRBV20-1
j_call: TRBJ1-6
cdr3_aa: CSARVSDFNSPLHF

v_call: TRBV10-3
j_call: TRBJ2-1
cdr3_aa: CAISESRGRSYNEQFF

v_call: TRBV5-1
j_call: TRBJ2-1
cdr3_aa: CASSLRNEREAIF

v_call: TRBV30
j_call: TRBJ1-6
cdr3_aa: CAWRALGFTLHF

v_call: TRBV3-1
j_call: TRBJ1-1
cdr3_aa: CASSQVQGASGAFF

v_call: TRBV14
j_call: TRBJ1-2
cdr3_aa: CASSQDLGKGYTF

v_call: TRBV7-9
j_call: TRBJ2-7
cdr3_aa: CASNLAGGPPEQYF

v_call: TRBV12-3/TRBV12-4
j_call: TRBJ2-5
cdr3_aa: CARKNPAETQYF

v_call: TRBV20-1
j_call: TRBJ1-2
cdr3_aa: CSANPEGDGYTF

v_call: TRBV28
j_call: TRBJ2-7
cdr3_aa: CASSSPLLGGGQREQYF

v_call: TRBV29-1
j_call: TRBJ2-3
cdr3_aa: CSVVNRLSTDTQYF

v_call: TRBV11-2
j_call: TRBJ2-7
cdr3_aa: CASSLKGYEQYF

v_call: TRBV27
j_call: TRBJ1-2
cdr3_aa: CASGGRFGYTF

v_call: TRBV6-6
j_call: TRBJ2-5
cdr3_aa: CASNLGTSGGTEYF

v_call: TRBV20-1
j_call: TRBJ2-5
cdr3_aa: CSARGASGGAGETQYF

v_call: TRBV29-1
j_call: TRBJ1-1
cdr3_aa: CSASAQNREAFF

v_call: TRBV12-3/TRBV12-4
j_call: TRBJ1-5
cdr3_aa: CASSSVGGSSNQPQHF

v_call: TRBV29-1
j_call: TRBJ2-7
cdr3_aa: CSVATSGGSIYEQYF

v_call: TRBV12-3/TRBV12-4
j_call: TRBJ2-5
cdr3_aa: CASSRHGTDYQETQYF

v_call: TRBV20-1
j_call: TRBJ2-7
cdr3_aa: CSAPGPPYEQYF

v_call: TRBV23-1
j_call: TRBJ2-7
cdr3_aa: CASSQISRVPYEQYF

v_call: TRBV6-5
j_call: TRBJ2-3
cdr3_aa: CASRPGSADTQYF

v_call: TRBV19
j_call: TRBJ1-5
cdr3_aa: CASSMLTGVNQPQHF

v_call: TRBV6-2/TRBV6-3
j_call: TRBJ2-7
cdr3_aa: CAITGGRHYEQYF

v_call: TRBV7-9
j_call: TRBJ1-4
cdr3_aa: CASSMGQVNEKLFF